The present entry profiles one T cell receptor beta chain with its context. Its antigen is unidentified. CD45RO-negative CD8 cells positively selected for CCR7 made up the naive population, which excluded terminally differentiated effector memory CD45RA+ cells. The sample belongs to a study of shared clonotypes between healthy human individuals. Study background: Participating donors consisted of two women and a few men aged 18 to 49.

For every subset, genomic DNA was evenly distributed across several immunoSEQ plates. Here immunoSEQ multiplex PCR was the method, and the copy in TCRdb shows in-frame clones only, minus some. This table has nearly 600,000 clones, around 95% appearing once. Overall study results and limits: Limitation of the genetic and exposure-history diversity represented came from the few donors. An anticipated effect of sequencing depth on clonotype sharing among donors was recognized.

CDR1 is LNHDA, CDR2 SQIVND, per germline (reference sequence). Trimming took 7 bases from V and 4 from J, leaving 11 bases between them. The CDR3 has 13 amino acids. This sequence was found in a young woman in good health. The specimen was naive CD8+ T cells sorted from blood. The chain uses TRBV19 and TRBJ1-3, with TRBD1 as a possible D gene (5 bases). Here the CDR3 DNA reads TGTGCCAGTACGGGACCGGTGGGAAACACCATATATTTT. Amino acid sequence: CASTGPVGNTIYF. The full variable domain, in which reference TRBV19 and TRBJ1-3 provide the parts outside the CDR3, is DGGITQSPKYLFRKEGQNVTLSCEQNLNHDAMYWYRQDPGQGLRLIYYSQIVNDFQKGDIAEGYSVSREKKESFPLTVTSAQKNPTAFYLCASTGPVGNTIYFGEGSWLTVV.